The rows below give T cell receptor beta chains drawn from one sample of a study of shared clonotypes between healthy human individuals. Clones were sequenced by immunoSEQ multiplex PCR, and TCRdb holds only the in-frame ones, with some missing. The repertoire holds approximately 2.3 million clones, with about 92% as singletons. The sequenced sample was naive CD4+ T cells from PBMCs. These receptors originate from a young man in good health. Some clones in this sample may be carry-over from other donors' samples. Both conserved end residues are part of each CDR3. The D gene is left open where the match is weak.

J | D | V | CDR3
TRBJ2-2 | - | TRBV7-6 | CASSNRQGGNTGELFF
TRBJ1-5 | - | TRBV6-1 | CASSERDRGDRPQHF
TRBJ2-7 | - | TRBV29-1 | CSVERGYEQYF
TRBJ2-4 | - | TRBV4-1 | CASSPWAQVAKNIQYF
TRBJ2-1 | - | TRBV27 | CASSFRGIRKFF
TRBJ1-2 | TRBD1 | TRBV5-4 | CASSPTGGSNYGYTF
TRBJ2-5 | - | TRBV6-5 | CASSYGGRETQYF
TRBJ1-4 | - | TRBV28 | CASSGVEAGRGEKLFF
TRBJ2-7 | - | TRBV5-8 | CASSPGVLPDEQYF
TRBJ1-1 | - | TRBV18 | CASSPGGEMNTEAFF
TRBJ1-2 | - | TRBV7-8 | CASSIAYRGQNYGYTF
TRBJ2-7 | TRBD1 | TRBV5-1 | CASSPGTGVTSDEQYF
TRBJ2-7 | - | TRBV2 | CASSHRLWGILGYEQYF
TRBJ2-1 | TRBD2 | TRBV6-1 | CASRLAGVGEQFF
TRBJ2-7 | - | TRBV7-9 | CASSLRSGADSYEQYF
TRBJ2-1 | - | TRBV4-1 | CASSRSFSGSSYNEQFF
TRBJ2-1 | - | TRBV25-1 | CASSARTVHEQFF
TRBJ1-2 | - | TRBV11-2 | CASSPLWGLGYTF
TRBJ2-3 | - | TRBV28 | CATGGTLEFTDTQYF
TRBJ1-2 | - | TRBV21-1 | CASSKARGENYGYTF
TRBJ2-5 | - | TRBV20-1 | CSARQETQYF
TRBJ2-2 | TRBD1 | TRBV4-3 | CASSQLHRGGTGELFF
TRBJ2-1 | TRBD2 | TRBV6-5 | CASSGTSGSWFF
TRBJ2-5 | - | TRBV27 | CASSPWGGGTEGTQYF
TRBJ2-1 | TRBD2 | TRBV11-2 | CASSFGSSGRVHNEQFF
TRBJ1-1 | TRBD1 | TRBV15 | CATSLSAGGTEAFF
TRBJ2-3 | - | TRBV29-1 | CSVAQRTGTDTQYF
TRBJ2-1 | TRBD1 | TRBV29-1 | CSGGTGSYNEQFF
TRBJ2-1 | - | TRBV30 | CAWTPGAGVIGEQFF
TRBJ2-5 | TRBD2 | TRBV5-1 | CASSLVFPGLAGETQYF
TRBJ2-2 | - | TRBV7-9 | CASSRTSTGELFF
TRBJ2-3 | - | TRBV7-2 | CASSLDRRASTDTQYF
TRBJ1-1 | TRBD1 | TRBV7-3 | CASSLGGSNTEAFF
TRBJ2-5 | TRBD1 | TRBV30 | CAWAQGRQETQYF
TRBJ1-3 | - | TRBV7-9 | CASSPSGLPSGNTIYF
TRBJ2-6 | - | TRBV7-2 | CASSFRESGANVLTF
TRBJ1-4 | - | TRBV6-1 | CASSEGHSREKLFF
TRBJ2-5 | - | TRBV7-9 | CASSLAQSRKVETQYF
TRBJ1-6 | - | TRBV28 | CASNVGANSPLHF
TRBJ2-7 | TRBD1 | TRBV20-1 | CSALDRTVEYF
TRBJ1-2 | - | TRBV6-5 | CASSYSNPGPEPYF
TRBJ2-1 | - | TRBV5-1 | CASSLGLDRPPYNEQFF
TRBJ2-7 | - | TRBV7-2 | CASSLPRGKAYEQYF
TRBJ1-1 | - | TRBV30 | CAWARDRYTEAFF
TRBJ2-1 | - | TRBV28 | CASSFSVSNEQFF
TRBJ2-5 | - | TRBV5-1 | CASSLGVDSGETQYF
TRBJ2-1 | TRBD2 | TRBV10-1 | CASSESRASGGNEQFF
TRBJ2-5 | - | TRBV30 | CAWSSGPAQETQYF
TRBJ2-1 | TRBD2 | TRBV4-2 | CASSQASSGRAGEQFF